Listed below are T cell receptor beta chains from one sample, sequenced in a study of vaccination effects on CD4 cells after COVID-19. Their target antigens are unknown. Assay used: immunoSEQ multiplex PCR; TCRdb lists only in-frame clones, some missing. The sample carries tens of thousands of clones, roughly four fifths recorded once. The source was CD4+ T cells from PBMCs cultured with HCoV-NL63 spike peptides, collected after COVID-19 vaccination. The receptors come from a human donor who received a COVID-19 vaccine. Some clones in this sample may be carry-over from other donors' samples. CDR3s include the opening cysteine and the closing phenylalanine or tryptophan. The D gene is left open where the match is weak. Size is omitted from some rows. Given values are once, few, many or a class for expanded clones.

clone_size | j_call | cdr3_length | d_call | v_call | cdr3_nt | cdr3_aa
NA | TRBJ1-3 | 14 | NA | TRBV19 | TGTGCCAGTAGTAGCGCAGGAGCTGGAAACACCATATATTTT | CASSSAGAGNTIYF
once | TRBJ2-3 | 14 | NA | TRBV24-1 | TGTGCCACCAGGGCATCGGGGTCCTCAGATACGCAGTATTTT | CATRASGSSDTQYF
NA | TRBJ1-6 | 17 | TRBD1 | TRBV4-1 | TGCGCCAGCAGCCAGCGGACAGGGAGTTCCTATAATTCACCCCTCCACTTT | CASSQRTGSSYNSPLHF
NA | TRBJ2-3 | 15 | NA | TRBV24-1 | TGTGCCACCAGTGATCAGGGATCATTCACAGATACGCAGTATTTT | CATSDQGSFTDTQYF
NA | TRBJ1-1 | 14 | NA | TRBV7-2 | TGTGCCAGCACCTCCGGGGGGGCGAACACTGAAGCTTTCTTT | CASTSGGANTEAFF
NA | TRBJ2-1 | 15 | NA | TRBV4-1 | TGCGCCAGCAGCCAAGGGGGGAAGAAGAACAATGAGCAGTTCTTC | CASSQGGKKNNEQFF
NA | TRBJ2-3 | 18 | TRBD2 | TRBV7-9 | TGTGCCAGCAGCCGGACTAGCGGGGGGATCTGGGGCACAGATACGCAGTATTTT | CASSRTSGGIWGTDTQYF
NA | TRBJ1-1 | 15 | TRBD1 | TRBV6-4 | TGTGCCAGCAGTGACTCAGCGCGACAGGGGGCAAAAGCTTTCTTT | CASSDSARQGAKAFF
once | TRBJ2-1 | 15 | TRBD1 | TRBV11-1 | TGTGCCAGCAGCTTAGCCAGGGGGAGAAACAATGAGCAGTTCTTC | CASSLARGRNNEQFF
NA | TRBJ1-2 | 17 | NA | TRBV19 | TGTGCCAGTACTCCTCGGGCCGACAGTGCAGCTAACTATGGCTACACCTTC | CASTPRADSAANYGYTF
NA | TRBJ1-3 | 15 | NA | TRBV4-1 | TGCGCCAGCAGCCTCATCACCGGTGGGGGAAACACCATATATTTT | CASSLITGGGNTIYF
few | TRBJ2-6 | 15 | NA | TRBV5-6 | TGTGCCAGCAGCTTCTGGGGGTTTGGGGCCAACGTCCTGACTTTC | CASSFWGFGANVLTF
NA | TRBJ1-1 | 15 | NA | TRBV19 | TGTGCCAGTAAGTCCCCCAATGGAAGGAACACTGAAGCTTTCTTT | CASKSPNGRNTEAFF
NA | TRBJ2-5 | 16 | TRBD2 | TRBV11-2 | TGTGCCAGCAGCCTCTCCGGCGGGGGGGCCGTGAAGACCCAGTACTTC | CASSLSGGGAVKTQYF
NA | TRBJ1-4 | 20 | NA | TRBV12-5 | TGTGCTAGTGGTTTGGTACAGAGGGGTTTTCTTAGGGCAACTAATGAAAAACTGTTTTTT | CASGLVQRGFLRATNEKLFF
NA | TRBJ2-5 | 16 | NA | TRBV7-9 | TGTGCCAGCAGCCTAGAAGGGCAGGCTTGGGCGGAGACCCAGTACTTC | CASSLEGQAWAETQYF
once | TRBJ1-3 | 15 | TRBD1 | TRBV2 | TGTGCCAGCAGTTATTCAGGGGGCTCCGGAAACACCATATATTTT | CASSYSGGSGNTIYF
NA | TRBJ1-4 | 14 | NA | TRBV7-2 | TGTGCCAGCAGCTTCGCAGGGTTCGGGGAAAAACTGTTTTTT | CASSFAGFGEKLFF
NA | TRBJ2-2 | 15 | NA | TRBV19 | TGTGCCAGTACCGCAGGCGGGGCTGGCACCGGGGAGCTGTTTTTT | CASTAGGAGTGELFF
NA | TRBJ2-2 | 12 | NA | TRBV3-1/TRBV3-2 | TGTGCCAGCAGCCAAGGTCCCGGGGAGCTGTTTTTT | CASSQGPGELFF
once | TRBJ2-5 | 15 | TRBD1 | TRBV24-1 | TGTGCCACCAGTGATTCGACAGGGTATCAAGAGACCCAGTACTTC | CATSDSTGYQETQYF
NA | TRBJ2-1 | 15 | NA | TRBV15 | TGTGCCACCAGCAGAGATATAGGCTCCTACAATGAGCAGTTCTTC | CATSRDIGSYNEQFF
NA | TRBJ2-1 | 15 | TRBD1 | TRBV2 | TGTGCCAGCAGTGTGTCGGCGGACAGGTTCAATGAGCAGTTCTTC | CASSVSADRFNEQFF
NA | TRBJ1-6 | 13 | NA | TRBV6-4 | TGTGCCAGCAGTACTGAATATAATTCACCCCTCCACTTT | CASSTEYNSPLHF
NA | TRBJ1-1 | 13 | NA | TRBV6-5 | TGTGCCAGCAGCCTCGGGCGGGGCACTGAAGCTTTCTTT | CASSLGRGTEAFF
NA | TRBJ2-4 | 14 | TRBD2 | TRBV7-2 | TGTGCCAGCAGCCCGGGGGGTTCCAAAAACATTCAGTACTTC | CASSPGGSKNIQYF
NA | TRBJ2-1 | 15 | NA | TRBV10-1 | TGCGCCAGCAGTGAGCATAAAGCTGTAAACAATGAGCAGTTCTTC | CASSEHKAVNNEQFF
NA | TRBJ2-3 | 12 | NA | TRBV7-2 | TGTGCCAGCACAAGGGAGGCAGATACGCAGTATTTT | CASTREADTQYF
NA | TRBJ2-2 | 15 | NA | TRBV7-9 | TGTGCCAGCAGCTTATTAGGGGACGGGACCGGGGAGCTGTTTTTT | CASSLLGDGTGELFF
NA | TRBJ2-2 | 12 | NA | TRBV3-1/TRBV3-2 | TGTGCCAGCAGCCCGCCAGGGTTTGGGCTGTTTTTT | CASSPPGFGLFF
NA | TRBJ2-5 | 16 | NA | TRBV15 | TGTGCCACCAGCAGAGACTCCGGGGGGCTCGGGGAGACCCAGTACTTC | CATSRDSGGLGETQYF
once | TRBJ2-5 | 15 | NA | TRBV18 | TGTGCCAGCTCCTACTTAGACGCGTACCAAGAGACCCAGTACTTC | CASSYLDAYQETQYF
NA | TRBJ2-5 | 11 | NA | TRBV3-1/TRBV3-2 | TGTGCCAGCAGCCGGGCAGAGACCCAGTACTTC | CASSRAETQYF
few | TRBJ1-5 | 15 | TRBD1 | TRBV30 | TGTGCCTGGAGTGTACGGGACAGGGACAATCAGCCCCAGCATTTT | CAWSVRDRDNQPQHF
NA | TRBJ1-2 | 14 | NA | TRBV6-5 | TGTGCCAGCAGCACAAGACAGCTCCTTTTCGGCTACACCTTC | CASSTRQLLFGYTF
NA | TRBJ2-3 | 14 | NA | TRBV6-4 | TGTGCCAGCAGTGACCTCTCTCAGGGAGATACGCAGTATTTT | CASSDLSQGDTQYF
few | TRBJ2-5 | 13 | NA | TRBV7-3 | TGTGCCAGCAGCCGAGGGAGCCAAGAGACCCAGTACTTC | CASSRGSQETQYF
NA | TRBJ2-2 | 15 | TRBD1 | TRBV19 | TGTGCCAGTACACCGGGACAGGTATACATCGGGGAGCTGTTTTTT | CASTPGQVYIGELFF
NA | TRBJ2-3 | 18 | NA | TRBV21-1 | TGTGCCAGCAGCAAATGTAGGTGCGGGACTCTTGCCACAGATACGCAGTATTTT | CASSKCRCGTLATDTQYF
NA | TRBJ2-1 | 14 | TRBD1 | TRBV28 | TGTGCCAGCAGTTCTCCGACAGGGGCCAATGAGCAGTTCTTC | CASSSPTGANEQFF
NA | TRBJ2-1 | 15 | TRBD2 | TRBV7-3 | TGTGCCAGCAGCATCCCGGGAGGGGTCTACAATGAGCAGTTCTTC | CASSIPGGVYNEQFF
NA | TRBJ2-5 | 14 | TRBD2 | TRBV19 | TGTGCCAGTAGTATCGGGGGGACCCAAGAGACCCAGTACTTC | CASSIGGTQETQYF
NA | TRBJ1-4 | 15 | NA | TRBV10-3 | TGTGCCATCAGTGGGACTTCTGCAACTAATGAAAAACTGTTTTTT | CAISGTSATNEKLFF
few | TRBJ2-2 | 15 | TRBD2 | TRBV5-1 | TGCGCCAGCACCCCTAGCGGGGGGACCTTAGGGGAGCTGTTTTTT | CASTPSGGTLGELFF
NA | TRBJ2-2 | 16 | NA | TRBV10-3 | TGTGCCACAGCTTCGAGGGGGGGCGCGAACACCGGGGAGCTGTTTTTT | CATASRGGANTGELFF
NA | TRBJ1-2 | 13 | NA | TRBV18 | TGTGCCAGCTCCGGGGGTCTTGGTTATGGCTACACCTTC | CASSGGLGYGYTF
NA | TRBJ1-4 | 14 | NA | TRBV5-1 | TGCGCCAGCCAGGAGGTCGGGTCAGGGGAAAAACTGTTTTTT | CASQEVGSGEKLFF
NA | TRBJ1-4 | 15 | NA | TRBV4-3 | TGCGCCAGCAGCCAGAGGGAGGTACCTAATGAAAAACTGTTTTTT | CASSQREVPNEKLFF